This entry lists 10 T cell receptor beta chains sequenced from one sample in a study of read filtering for tumor transcriptome and immune sequencing. Molecular barcoded adaptors covering alpha/delta and beta/gamma chains were used on around 400 ng RNA. MiXCR, applied by TCRdb to the reads, yields one record per CDR3 protein. The table includes tens of thousands of distinct CDR3 sequences, approximately 14% detected once. Sequencing was carried out using a population of CD138-negative cells sorted from bone marrow. These receptors were taken from a donor aged 40 or over with multiple myeloma.

Ten or more counts support this clonotype. The chain combines TRBV11-2 with TRBJ2-5, with no clear D. V dropped 0 bases and J dropped 0 bases, with 2 bases sitting between them. Looked up from germline, CDR1 is SGHAT and CDR2 is FQNNGV. The CDR3 totals 13 residues. In DNA form, the CDR3 reads TGTGCCAGCAGCTTAGACCACCAAGAGACCCAGTACTTC. This translates into CASSLDHQETQYF.

This clonotype was recorded at least ten times. The chain joins TRBV3-1 to TRBJ2-7, with no clear D. Between the trimmed V and J ends, which lost 4 bases and 7 bases, there was a span of 14 bases. The CDR3 is made up of 13 amino acids. Germline values: CDR1 LGHDT, CDR2 YNNKEL (reference sequence). The CDR3: CASSPTPSGEQYF. The CDR3 DNA sequence: TGTGCCAGCAGCCCAACCCCATCAGGAGAGCAGTACTTC.

In its sample, this clonotype was seen many times. The chain couples TRBV6-2 or TRBV6-3 to TRBJ2-7, with TRBD2 identical over 7 bases. This CDR3 comprises 14 residues. Germline assignment: CDR1 MNHEY and CDR2 SVGEGT. J lost 7 bases, V lost 6 bases, and 12 bases had no gene match. This CDR3 reads CASRRISGGWEQYF. CDR3 bases: TGTGCCAGCAGACGGATTTCGGGGGGTTGGGAGCAGTACTTC.

This clonotype was observed at least ten times. This rearrangement joins TRBV18 to TRBJ1-4; D is undetermined. Germline values: CDR1 KGHSH, CDR2 LQKENI. This CDR3 is built from 14 residues. Deletions cut 3 bases from V and 8 bases from J, with 13 bases between. This chain's CDR3 is CASSPGTQGEKLFF. DNA of the CDR3: TGTGCCAGCTCACCGGGTACGCAAGGGGAAAAACTGTTTTTT.

This clonotype was detected ten times or more. CDR3 in amino acids: CASSLATSGSSEQFF. Here the CDR3 DNA reads TGTGCCAGCAGCTTGGCGACTAGCGGTAGTAGTGAGCAGTTCTTC. This rearrangement joins TRBV5-4 to TRBJ2-1, with TRBD2 identical over 9 bases. V gave up 0 bases and J gave up 9 bases; unmatched junction bases: 7. Germline loops: CDR1 SGHNT, CDR2 YYREEE (reference sequence). This CDR3 has 15 amino acids. Full variable domain (missing parts from reference TRBV5-4 and TRBJ2-1): ETGVTQSPTHLIKTRGQQVTLRCSSQSGHNTVSWYQQALGQGPQFIFQYYREEENGRGNFPPRFSGLQFPNYSSELNVNALELDDSALYLCASSLATSGSSEQFFGPGTRLTVL.

The rearrangement uses TRBV4-1 and TRBJ1-5, with D possibly TRBD1 on 5 matching bases. Germline CDR1 is MGHRA and CDR2 is YSYEKL. The CDR3 is 17 residues long. Trimming stripped 0 bases from V and 3 bases from J, with 15 bases between. The CDR3 sequence: CASSQDQAGLLNQPQHF. The CDR3 region has the DNA TGCGCCAGCAGCCAAGATCAGGCAGGGTTACTCAATCAGCCCCAGCATTTT.

Regarding this clonotype: Since the CDR3 does not end with the conserved phenylalanine or tryptophan, this likely comes from a read error. The chain uses TRBV14 and TRBJ1-1, with a weak D call TRBD1 (5 bases). The CDR3 sequence is 16 residues long. CDR1 SGHDN and CDR2 FVKESK come from the germline V gene. The CDR3 reads CASSQVKWQGSTEAFS. In DNA form, the CDR3 reads TGTGCCAGCAGCCAAGTTAAATGGCAGGGAAGCACTGAGGCTTTCTCT.

As to this clonotype: This could be a read error, since a much larger clone is one nucleotide away. V usage is TRBV5-1 and J usage is TRBJ2-5, with a weak D call TRBD2 (5 bases). Germline assignment: CDR1 SGHRS and CDR2 YFSETQ. The CDR3 totals 15 residues. Written as DNA, the CDR3 is TGCGTCAGCAGCTTGCGGGCTATGTCCCAAGAGACCCAGTACTTC. It yields the protein CVSSLRAMSQETQYF.

This clonotype was seen repeatedly, ten times or more. In DNA, the CDR3 is TGTGCCACCACGAGACAGGGCTCTAGCACAGATACGCAGTATTTT. It yields the protein CATTRQGSSTDTQYF. The J gene is TRBJ2-3, the V gene TRBV10-3, with 7 bases matching TRBD1. CDR1 is ENHRY and CDR2 is SYGVKD in the germline V gene. Unmatched junction bases numbered 10, after V lost 10 bases and J lost 0 bases. The CDR3 spans 15 residues.

By share, this clonotype counts as medium-sized. The chain couples TRBV11-2 to TRBJ2-1, with TRBD2 matching over 10 bases. This CDR3 is built from 15 residues. CDR1 and CDR2 from the germline V gene are SGHAT and FQNNGV. The V and J ends lost 5 bases and 1 base, in that order; junction bases with no gene match: 2. The CDR3 DNA follows: TGTGCCAGCAGCCGTAGCGGGAGGTCCTACAATGAGCAGTTCTTC. It codes for CASSRSGRSYNEQFF.